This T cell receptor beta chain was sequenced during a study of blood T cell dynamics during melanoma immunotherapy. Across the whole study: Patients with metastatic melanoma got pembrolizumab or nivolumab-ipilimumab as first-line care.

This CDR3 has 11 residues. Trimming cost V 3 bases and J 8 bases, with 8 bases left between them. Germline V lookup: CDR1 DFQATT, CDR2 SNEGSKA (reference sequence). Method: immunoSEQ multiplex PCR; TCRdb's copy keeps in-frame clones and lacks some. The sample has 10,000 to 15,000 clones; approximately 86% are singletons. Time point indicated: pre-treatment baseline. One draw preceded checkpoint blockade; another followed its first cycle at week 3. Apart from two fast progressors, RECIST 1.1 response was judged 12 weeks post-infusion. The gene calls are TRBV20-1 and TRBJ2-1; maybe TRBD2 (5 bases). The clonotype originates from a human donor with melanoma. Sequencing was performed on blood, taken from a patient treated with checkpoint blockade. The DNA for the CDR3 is TGCAGTGCTAGGGAGGACCATGAGCAGTTCTTC. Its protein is CSAREDHEQFF.